The 13 T cell receptor beta chains in this list originate from one sample, sequenced in a study of metastatic and nonmetastatic thyroid tumors. TCRdb used MiXCR to call clones anew from the PCR reads. The sample comprises about 70,000 clones, roughly 18% of which are singletons, and 9.5% to 15% rests with the top ten. Each patient came to thyroid surgery without any prior treatment (of any kind). Specimen: blood. The receptor set was obtained from a female donor with papillary thyroid cancer or a benign thyroid nodule (not recorded which). Some clones in this sample may be carry-over from other donors' samples.

DNA for the CDR3: TGTGCCTGGAGTGGGGGGAGGGGAGCCACCTCCTACGAGCAGTACTTC. As protein: CAWSGGRGATSYEQYF. The V and J genes are TRBV30 and TRBJ2-7; 7 positions agree with TRBD2. The CDR3 sequence is 16 residues long. J gave up 0 bases and V 1 base, and 9 bases lay outside the gene matches. The germline CDR1 and CDR2 sequences are GTSNPN and SVGIG (reference sequence). The full variable domain, completed using reference TRBV30 and TRBJ2-7, is SQTIHQWPATLVQPVGSPLSLECTVEGTSNPNLYWYRQAAGRGLQLLFYSVGIGQISSEVPQNLSASRPQDRQFILSSKKLLLSDSGFYLCAWSGGRGATSYEQYFGPGTRLTVT.

In the case of this clone: The germline gene is not matched at one end of the junction; a read error may be the cause. The chain links TRBV27 to TRBJ1-5, with no clear D. Germline V CDR1 and CDR2: MNHEY, SMNVEV (reference sequence). The CDR3 consists of 16 residues. This CDR3 is CVSSAGVGVSNQPHHF. The DNA for the CDR3 is TGTGTCAGCAGTGCGGGCGTTGGGGTTAGCAATCAGCCCCATCATTTT.

Many counts were recorded for this clone. The chain links TRBV29-1 to TRBJ2-7, with D perhaps TRBD1 (6 bases). This CDR3 spans 16 amino acids. CDR1 SQVTM and CDR2 ANQGSEA come from the germline V gene. V was trimmed by 1 base and J by 2 bases, leaving 18 bases between them. The CDR3 spells CSVEGGSAGDTYEQYF. For the CDR3, the DNA is TGCAGCGTTGAAGGAGGGTCTGCAGGGGATACCTACGAGCAGTACTTC.

At least ten counts were recorded for this clone. The CDR3 region has the DNA TGTGCCATCAGTGAGTCCCTGACTAGCGGGAGGGGAGAGCAGTACTTC. This sequence encodes CAISESLTSGRGEQYF. V is TRBV10-3 and J is TRBJ2-7, with 14 bases matching TRBD2. The germline V gene encodes CDR1 ENHRY and CDR2 SYGVKD. The CDR3 extends over 16 amino acids. V lost 0 bases, J lost 7 bases, and 5 bases stayed unmatched.

This clone appeared many times. The chain recombines TRBV7-9 with TRBJ2-5; D gene uncertain. Germline V gene sequence: CDR1 SEHNR, CDR2 FQNEAQ (reference sequence). This CDR3 region has 13 residues. Trimming cost V 2 bases and J 0 bases, with 4 bases left between them. The CDR3 loop is CASSLLYQETQYF. CDR3 DNA: TGTGCCAGCAGCTTACTATACCAAGAGACCCAGTACTTC.

This chain uses TRBV24-1 with TRBJ2-3; 7 bases map to TRBD1. This CDR3 region has 14 residues. V was clipped by 5 bases and J by 0 bases; unmatched bases: 1. Germline assignment: CDR1 KGHDR and CDR2 SFDVKD. The CDR3 loop is CATSGGQSTDTQYF. The CDR3 nucleotides read TGTGCCACCAGTGGGGGACAGAGCACAGATACGCAGTATTTT.

The sample holds many counts of this clone. The rearrangement joins TRBV30 to TRBJ2-1; no clear D gene. The V gene's germline CDR1 is GTSNPN and CDR2 SVGIG (reference sequence). V was clipped by 3 bases and J by 7 bases, with 13 bases between them. The CDR3 totals 13 residues. CDR3 amino acids: CAWRRRARNEQFF. Written as DNA, the CDR3 is TGTGCCTGGAGAAGGAGAGCCAGAAATGAGCAGTTCTTC.

In this sample, this clone turned up many times. This chain connects TRBV10-3 to TRBJ2-1; tentative D call: TRBD2 (7 bases). V lost 10 bases to trimming and J lost 4 bases, with 17 bases between them. The CDR3 has 14 residues. Germline loops: CDR1 ENHRY, CDR2 SYGVKD. CDR3 loop: CASSRGGDYNEQFF. The CDR3 DNA follows: TGTGCCAGCTCGCGCGGGGGCGATTACAATGAGCAGTTCTTC.

This clone showed up just a few times. The rearrangement joins TRBV5-8 to TRBJ1-5; D perhaps matches TRBD1 (6 bases). Trimming cost V 4 bases and J 4 bases, with 12 bases left between them. The germline CDR1 and CDR2 sequences are SGHTS and YDEGEE. This CDR3 is 14 amino acids long. CDR3 sequence: CASSPRTENQPQHF. CDR3 coding DNA: TGTGCCAGCAGCCCCAGGACAGAAAATCAGCCCCAGCATTTT.

Details on this clone: At one boundary the junction diverges from the germline segment, which might be a read error. The chain carries TRBV28 and TRBJ1-2; no firm D call. The CDR3 runs to 10 residues. Germline lookup yields CDR1 MDHEN and CDR2 SYDVKM. This chain's CDR3 is CASRGRADYF. DNA of the CDR3: TGTGCCAGCAGGGGTAGGGCCGATTACTTC.

The chain uses TRBV4-1 and TRBJ2-7, with D perhaps TRBD1 (6 bases). With 1 base removed from V and 5 bases from J, the gap between germline ends came to 6 bases. Germline assignment: CDR1 MGHRA and CDR2 YSYEKL. CDR3 length: 12 amino acids. The CDR3 protein is CASSQAGDEQYF. The CDR3 DNA sequence: TGCGCCAGCAGCCAAGCAGGGGACGAGCAGTACTTC.

This clone was counted many times. CDR3 region: CASSKEGGGSYEQYF. The DNA for the CDR3 is TGTGCCAGCAGCAAAGAGGGGGGTGGGTCCTACGAGCAGTACTTC. The V gene is TRBV7-9, the J gene TRBJ2-7; the D call may be TRBD1 or TRBD2 (6 bases each). The germline V and J ends were trimmed by 5 bases and 1 base, with 15 bases remaining between them. Germline lookup yields CDR1 SEHNR and CDR2 FQNEAQ (reference sequence). The CDR3 runs 15 residues.

This rearrangement joins TRBV12-3 or TRBV12-4 to TRBJ2-7; perhaps TRBD2 as D (6 bases). This CDR3 region has 15 residues. V lost 5 bases and J lost 2, with 16 bases in between. The CDR3 nucleotides are TGTGCCAGCAGTCTTTCTACTAGCTCTCCCTACGAGCAGTACTTC. Protein: CASSLSTSSPYEQYF.